This TCR beta chain was documented in a study of Ad26.COV2.S vaccination and SARS-CoV-2 variants. Trimming pared 5 bases from V and 2 bases from J, leaving 16 bases between. Germline V lookup: CDR1 SGHVS, CDR2 FQNEAQ. The CDR3 is made up of 15 amino acids. Specified treatment: some 20 received Ad26.COV2.S at low or high dose, single or two shots; five or six received placebo; per-sample allocation not given. Sampling was performed 63 days after the first vaccine or placebo injection. Libraries were prepared by immunoSEQ multiplex PCR; TCRdb keeps only in-frame clonotypes and omits some of them. The sample has 350,000 to 500,000 clones, roughly 88% seen once. Notes on this clone: Its specificity is unknown.

Broader study findings: Reported findings describe substantial breadth in spike-specific CD8+ and CD4+ T cell responses following vaccination. Quantification of TCR breadth and depth may have yielded underestimates of total T cell responses.

The chain links TRBV7-8 to TRBJ2-7; tentative D call: TRBD2 (6 bases). The sequences come from peripheral blood, collected in a trial of Ad26.COV2.S vaccine versus placebo. This clonotype originated in a person between 18 and 60 years old who received the Ad26.COV2.S COVID-19 vaccine or a placebo. The DNA for the CDR3 is TGTGCCAGCAGCCCGGGTGGGAGGCAAACCTACGAGCAGTACTTC. Amino acids: CASSPGGRQTYEQYF.